This entry lists 20 T cell receptor beta chains sequenced from one sample in a study of blood T cells in healthy people across ages (dated by TCRdb to 2014 to 2015). Library preparation used 5' RACE. The instrument given in TCRdb is Illumina HiSeq 2500. A second 7 to 11 cycle PCR used a sample-barcoded 5' primer and a J-beta primer mix. TCRdb reanalyzed the raw reads on its own, using fastp at Q25 for trimming and MiXCR for clone calling, and kept in-frame beta chains. Rows matching on CDR3 protein sequence are summarized as one entry with the most common DNA and genes. The sample table contains over 500,000 distinct CDR3 sequences; only one count was recorded for around 50% of them. Roughly 12% of the sample lies in the top ten. The sequenced sample was blood. The source of these receptors is an elderly woman in good health.

This clonotype was recorded a few times. The V call is TRBV11-3, the J call TRBJ2-1; 8 nucleotides align to TRBD2. Germline lookup yields CDR1 SGHNT and CDR2 YENEEA. The CDR3 covers 15 residues. The V segment lost 6 bases and the J segment 6 bases; nucleotides outside the gene matches: 10. CDR3 coding DNA: TGTGCCAGCAGTTTGGGGACTAGTACGGTCAATGAGCAGTTCTTC. Protein: CASSLGTSTVNEQFF.

Concerning this clonotype: It may be a read error: a sequence one base away is much more abundant. The chain's CDR3 is CASSVESLYGYTF. The DNA of the CDR3 is TGTGCCAGCAGCGTAGAATCCCTATATGGCTACACCTTC. The V gene is TRBV7-2, the J gene TRBJ1-2, with no clear D. Trimming cost V 5 bases and J 5 bases, with 12 bases left between them. CDR1 SGHTA and CDR2 FQGNSA come from the germline V gene. This CDR3 region has 13 residues.

This clonotype was observed a few times. CDR3 in DNA: TGTGCCAGCAGTGACCCCCGGGACACCTACGAGCAGTACTTC. Encoded protein: CASSDPRDTYEQYF. The V gene is TRBV25-1, the J gene TRBJ2-7; tentatively, D is TRBD1 (6 bases). Trimming took off 3 bases at V and 2 bases at J, with 11 bases between the two ends. CDR3 length equals 14 residues. In germline, CDR1 is MGHDK, CDR2 SYGVNS.

This clonotype was counted between two and nine times. This chain joins TRBV2 and TRBJ2-5; D perhaps matches TRBD2 (5 bases). In germline, CDR1 is SNHLY, CDR2 FYNNEI. Trimming shortened V by 8 bases and J by 2 bases, and 18 bases separated the two germline ends. The CDR3 length is 15 residues. CDR3 protein: CASAGLTTAQETQYF. DNA of the CDR3: TGTGCCAGCGCGGGCCTCACGACCGCTCAAGAGACCCAGTACTTC.

This clonotype was detected many times. The genes are TRBV12-3 or TRBV12-4 and TRBJ2-1; D is undetermined. Trimming took 3 bases from V and 6 from J, leaving 9 bases between them. The CDR3 is 13 residues long. CDR3 amino acids: CASSLSWGNEQFF. The CDR3 DNA follows: TGTGCCAGCAGTTTGTCCTGGGGCAATGAGCAGTTCTTC.

This clonotype was observed many times. A read error is possible here, since a much larger clone lies one base away. V gene TRBV6-5 combines with J gene TRBJ2-1; 7 bases fit TRBD2. The J call may be incorrect, as the DNA end agrees better with TRBJ2-7. This CDR3 has 16 amino acids. The germline gives CDR1 MNHEY, CDR2 SVGAGI. The CDR3, as DNA: TGTGCCAGCAGTTACTCTCCTAGCGGCTCCTACAATGAGCAGTACTTC. It codes for CASSYSPSGSYNEQYF.

Comment on this clonotype: A read error may account for a junction end that differs from germline. This sequence joins TRBV9 and TRBJ2-3; 7 positions agree with TRBD2. CDR1 is SGDLS, CDR2 YYNGEE, per germline. This CDR3 is 14 amino acids long. As DNA, the CDR3 is TGTGCCAGCACCCTAGCGGAGGGCACAGATACACAGTATTTT. This sequence encodes CASTLAEGTDTQYF. The full variable domain, completed using reference TRBV9 and TRBJ2-3, is DSGVTQTPKHLITATGQRVTLRCSPRSGDLSVYWYQQSLDQGLQFLIQYYNGEERAKGNILERFSAQQFPDLHSELNLSSLELGDSALYFCASTLAEGTDTQYFGPGTRLTVL.

The sample holds a few counts of this clonotype. The chain links TRBV11-3 to TRBJ2-1; D is ambiguous. Trimming took 6 bases from V and 6 from J, leaving 12 bases between them. The CDR3 extends over 13 amino acids. Germline CDR1 reads SGHNT; CDR2 reads YENEEA. CDR3 coding DNA: TGTGCCAGCAGTAAAGAATCACGCAATGAGCAGTTCTTC. It translates to CASSKESRNEQFF.

The chain is built from TRBV20-1 and TRBJ1-4; D perhaps matches TRBD1 (5 bases). Trimming stripped 6 bases from V and 0 bases from J, with 8 bases between. The CDR3 runs to 13 residues. The germline V gene encodes CDR1 DFQATT and CDR2 SNEGSKA (reference sequence). CDR3 DNA sequence: TGCAGTGCCAGGGCTTCAACTAATGAAAAACTGTTTTTT. This gives the protein CSARASTNEKLFF.

This clonotype was seen repeatedly, ten times or more. J is TRBJ2-1 and V is TRBV7-2; 7 bases map to TRBD2. CDR1 is SGHTA, CDR2 FQGNSA, per germline. The J segment lost 9 bases and the V segment lost 8 bases, leaving 7 bases of the junction unmatched. This CDR3 region has 12 residues. Written as DNA, the CDR3 is TGTGCCAGCCAACGGGGGGTCAGTGAGCAGTTCTTC. Amino acids: CASQRGVSEQFF.

This clonotype was detected ten times or more. V gene TRBV7-2 combines with J gene TRBJ2-1; D gene uncertain. The germline gives CDR1 SGHTA, CDR2 FQGNSA. The CDR3 sequence is 12 residues long. Deletions cut 5 bases from V and 6 bases from J, with 8 bases between. The CDR3 nucleotides are TGTGCCAGCAGCCGAAAAGCCAATGAGCAGTTCTTC. Amino acid sequence: CASSRKANEQFF.

The V gene is TRBV18, the J gene TRBJ2-2; TRBD1 matches 9 bases. The CDR3 extends over 15 amino acids. V shed 4 bases and J 5 bases; nucleotides not matched to a gene: 5. Germline assignment: CDR1 KGHSH and CDR2 LQKENI. The CDR3 loop is CASSQSTGGTGELFF. The CDR3 nucleotides read TGTGCCAGCTCACAATCGACAGGGGGTACCGGGGAGCTGTTTTTT.

J is TRBJ2-6 and V is TRBV5-1; D may be TRBD1 or TRBD2 (5 bases each). V lost 4 bases, J lost 0 bases, and 11 bases lay in between. This CDR3 contains 16 residues. The germline V gene has CDR1 SGHRS and CDR2 YFSETQ. The chain's CDR3 is CASSKGTTSGANVLTF. CDR3 bases: TGCGCCAGCAGCAAAGGGACCACCTCTGGGGCCAACGTCCTGACTTTC.

The V call is TRBV27, the J call TRBJ2-5; D is unresolved. Trimming took off 7 bases at V and 5 bases at J, with 11 bases between the two ends. The CDR3 is 12 amino acids. The V gene's germline CDR1 is MNHEY and CDR2 SMNVEV (reference sequence). The CDR3 DNA is TGTGCCAGCAATTGTGGTGAGGAGACCCAGTACTTC. Protein product: CASNCGEETQYF.

There are many counts of this clonotype. V gene TRBV29-1 combines with J gene TRBJ2-3; D remains unclear. The CDR3 loop spans 11 amino acids. Trimming took off 7 bases at V and 1 base at J, with 6 bases between the two ends. Germline assignment: CDR1 SQVTM and CDR2 ANQGSEA. The CDR3 sequence: CSATRTDTQYF. The CDR3, as DNA: TGCAGCGCGACCCGCACAGATACGCAGTATTTT.

This clonotype was counted only a few times. V is TRBV29-1 and J is TRBJ2-5; D tentatively reads TRBD1 or TRBD2 (5 bases each). Germline assignment: CDR1 SQVTM and CDR2 ANQGSEA. The CDR3 is made up of 13 amino acids. V lost 8 bases to trimming and J lost 5 bases, with 18 bases between them. CDR3 nucleotides: TGCAGCTCTGGGGGAAGGCTATTGGAGACCCAGTACTTC. The encoded protein is CSSGGRLLETQYF.

This chain uses TRBV29-1 with TRBJ1-5; 8 positions agree with TRBD1. CDR3 length equals 13 residues. With V trimmed by 3 bases and J by 4 bases, 2 bases remained unmatched. Germline V CDR1 and CDR2: SQVTM, ANQGSEA. This CDR3 reads CSVETGVNQPQHF. The CDR3 DNA sequence: TGCAGCGTTGAGACAGGGGTTAATCAGCCCCAGCATTTT.

CDR3 region: CSVEGASGGGNEQFF. The CDR3 DNA reads as TGCAGCGTTGAAGGGGCTAGCGGGGGCGGCAATGAGCAGTTCTTC. This chain connects TRBV29-1 to TRBJ2-1, with TRBD2 matching over 10 bases. Germline loops: CDR1 SQVTM, CDR2 ANQGSEA. This CDR3 spans 15 amino acids. Trimming took 1 base from V and 6 from J; bases not matched to a gene: 6.

The V call is TRBV29-1, the J call TRBJ2-2, with 10 positions matching TRBD2. Looked up from germline, CDR1 is SQVTM and CDR2 is ANQGSEA. The CDR3 covers 15 residues. The J segment lost 3 bases and the V segment lost 4 bases, leaving 5 bases of the junction unmatched. CDR3 residues: CSVGWLAGDTGELFF. The CDR3 DNA sequence: TGCAGCGTTGGGTGGCTAGCGGGGGACACCGGGGAGCTGTTTTTT.

This chain joins TRBV7-2 and TRBJ1-2, with D hard to call. V gave up 5 bases and J gave up 6 bases, with 10 bases separating them. The length of the CDR3 is 12 residues. CDR1 is SGHTA, CDR2 FQGNSA, per germline. CDR3 nucleotide sequence: TGTGCCAGCAGCCCACCTGGGAATGGCTACACCTTC. Encoded protein: CASSPPGNGYTF.